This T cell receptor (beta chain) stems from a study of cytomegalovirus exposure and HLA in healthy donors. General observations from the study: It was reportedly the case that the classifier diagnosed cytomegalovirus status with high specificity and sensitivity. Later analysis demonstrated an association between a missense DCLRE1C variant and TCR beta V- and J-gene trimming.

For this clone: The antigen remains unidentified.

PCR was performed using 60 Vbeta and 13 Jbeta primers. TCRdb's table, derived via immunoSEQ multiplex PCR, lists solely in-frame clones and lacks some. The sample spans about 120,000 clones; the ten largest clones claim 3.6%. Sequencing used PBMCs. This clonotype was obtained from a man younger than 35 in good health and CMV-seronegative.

In nucleotides, the CDR3 is TGTGCCAGTAGTCGAGATACCAGGGTCACCGGGGAGCTGTTTTTT. It translates to CASSRDTRVTGELFF. J is TRBJ2-2 and V is TRBV19; possibly TRBD1 for D (5 bases). V was clipped by 5 bases and J by 4 bases, with 14 bases between them. The germline V gene encodes CDR1 LNHDA and CDR2 SQIVND (reference sequence). The CDR3 runs to 15 residues.